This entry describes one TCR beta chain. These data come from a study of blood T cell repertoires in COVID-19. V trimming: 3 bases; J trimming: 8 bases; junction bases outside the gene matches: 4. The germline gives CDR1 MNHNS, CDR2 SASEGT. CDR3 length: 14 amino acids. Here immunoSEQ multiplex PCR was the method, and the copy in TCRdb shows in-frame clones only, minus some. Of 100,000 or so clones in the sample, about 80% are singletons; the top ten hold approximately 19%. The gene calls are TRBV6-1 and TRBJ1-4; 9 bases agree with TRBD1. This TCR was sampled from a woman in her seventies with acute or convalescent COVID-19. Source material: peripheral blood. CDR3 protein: CASSEGTGYEKLFF. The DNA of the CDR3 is TGTGCCAGCAGTGAGGGGACAGGGTACGAAAAACTGTTTTTT.